The TCR beta chain under discussion was sequenced for a study of cytomegalovirus exposure and HLA in healthy donors. Study-level information: The Caucasian-associated ancestry cluster held more than 80% of 398 genotyped donors.

The CDR3 contains 15 residues. Per the germline V gene, CDR1 is SGHVS and CDR2 is FQNEAQ. V shed 2 bases and J shed 1 base, with 11 bases lying between them. General study findings and limits: Rarity marked most TCR sequences, yet some public TCRs occurred in many donors. Further analysis, carried out later, found HLA-associated TCR beta chains more clonally expanded than equally common other chains.

This clone came up a few times. Its antigen is currently unknown. The PCR was carried out with 60 Vbeta primers and 13 Jbeta primers. Produced via immunoSEQ multiplex PCR; TCRdb's table is partial and in-frame only. Of more than 95,000 clones in the sample, around 67% were seen once. The sequence was collected from a man between 60 and 75 years old in good health and CMV-seropositive. This chain links TRBV7-8 with TRBJ2-5; a weak D match, TRBD2 (5 bases). The specimen was PBMCs. This CDR3 is CASSLNSGFQETQYF. CDR3 nucleotides: TGTGCCAGCAGCTTAAACAGCGGATTCCAAGAGACCCAGTACTTC.